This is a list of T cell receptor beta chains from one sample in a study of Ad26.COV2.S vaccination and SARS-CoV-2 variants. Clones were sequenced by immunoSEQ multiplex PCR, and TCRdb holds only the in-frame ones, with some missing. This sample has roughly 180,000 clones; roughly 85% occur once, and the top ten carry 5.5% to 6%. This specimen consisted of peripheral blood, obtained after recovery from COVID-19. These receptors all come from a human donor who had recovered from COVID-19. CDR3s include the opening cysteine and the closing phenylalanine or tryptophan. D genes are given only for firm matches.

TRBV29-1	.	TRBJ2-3	CSCQSGGSTDTQYF
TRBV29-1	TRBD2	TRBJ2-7	CSVGGLAEPAYEQYF
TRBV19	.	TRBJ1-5	CASSIEWAGGLNQPQHF
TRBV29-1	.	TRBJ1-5	CSVEEGSGNQPQHF
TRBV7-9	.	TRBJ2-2	CAPFNTGELFF
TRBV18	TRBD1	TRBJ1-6	CASSPDRGAMYSPLHF
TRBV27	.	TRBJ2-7	CASSFRDEQYF
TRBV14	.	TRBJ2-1	CASSQITGEDEQFF
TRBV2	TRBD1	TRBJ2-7	CASSVNRGYEQYF
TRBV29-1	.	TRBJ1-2	CSVERTRGYGYTF
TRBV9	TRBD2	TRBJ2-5	CASSISGGGQETQYF
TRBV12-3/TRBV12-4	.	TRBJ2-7	CASSLSPSGEQYF
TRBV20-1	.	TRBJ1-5	CSASSENQPQHF
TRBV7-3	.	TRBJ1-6	CASSLVAPTSPLHF
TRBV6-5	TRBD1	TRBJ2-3	CASKKGQGADTQYF
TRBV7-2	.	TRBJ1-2	CASSLDRGSLYGYTF
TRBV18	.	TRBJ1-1	CASSPGSEWTEAFF
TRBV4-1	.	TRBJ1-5	CASSQEGWNQPQHF
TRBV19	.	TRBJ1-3	CATSQGGNTIYF
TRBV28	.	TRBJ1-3	CAVRNSGNTIYF
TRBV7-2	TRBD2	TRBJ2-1	CASSHSGRAYNEQFF
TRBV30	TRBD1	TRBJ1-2	CAWTRTGGSYGYTF
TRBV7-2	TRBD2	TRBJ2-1	CASSLEVGRINEQFF
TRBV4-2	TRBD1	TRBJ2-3	CASSHLGQGTDTQYF
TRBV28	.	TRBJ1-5	CASSPGGPQHF
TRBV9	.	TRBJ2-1	CASSGLSDVNNEQFF
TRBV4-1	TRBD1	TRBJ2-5	CASSPGQERNLAETQYF
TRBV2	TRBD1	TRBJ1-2	CASSGGTGGYGYTF
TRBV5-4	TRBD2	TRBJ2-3	CASSPVGGVRGGLTDTQYF
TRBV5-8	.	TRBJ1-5	CASSPWGAIGNQPQHF
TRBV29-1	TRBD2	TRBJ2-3	CSVGNLAGGGTDTQYF
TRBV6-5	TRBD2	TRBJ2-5	CASSSEAGGPQETQYF
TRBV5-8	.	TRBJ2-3	CASSQRISTDTQYF
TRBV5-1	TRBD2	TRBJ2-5	CASSSTSGKQETQYF
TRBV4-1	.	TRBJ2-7	CASSQEVSFLSSYEQYF
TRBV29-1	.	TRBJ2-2	CSPFLDKGTGELFF
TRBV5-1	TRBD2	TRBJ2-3	CASSLTSGLGDTQYF
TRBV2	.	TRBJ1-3	CASTTKRGAGNTIYF
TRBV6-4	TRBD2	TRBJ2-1	CASSELAKDGEQFF
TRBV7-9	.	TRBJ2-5	CASSLGKKRETQYF
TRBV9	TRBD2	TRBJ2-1	CASSVGPAGGGHNEQFF
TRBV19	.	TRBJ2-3	CASTPGRGRKDTQYF
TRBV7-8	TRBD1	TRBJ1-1	CASSWEGTGGWDTEAFF
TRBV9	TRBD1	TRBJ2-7	CASSVGQGNYEQYF